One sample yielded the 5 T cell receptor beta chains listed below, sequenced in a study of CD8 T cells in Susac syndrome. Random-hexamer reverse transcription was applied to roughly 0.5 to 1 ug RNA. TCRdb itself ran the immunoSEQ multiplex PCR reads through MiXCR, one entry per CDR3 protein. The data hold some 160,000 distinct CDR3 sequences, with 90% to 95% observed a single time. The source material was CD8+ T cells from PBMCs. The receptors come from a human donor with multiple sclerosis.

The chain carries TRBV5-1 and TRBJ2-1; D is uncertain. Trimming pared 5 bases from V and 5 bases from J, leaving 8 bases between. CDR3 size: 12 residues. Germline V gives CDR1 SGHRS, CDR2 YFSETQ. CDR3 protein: CASRVFHNEQFF. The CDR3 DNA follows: TGCGCCAGCAGGGTATTTCACAATGAGCAGTTCTTC. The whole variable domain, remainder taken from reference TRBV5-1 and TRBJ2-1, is KAGVTQTPRYLIKTRGQQVTLSCSPISGHRSVSWYQQTPGQGLQFLFEYFSETQRNKGNFPGRFSGRQFSNSRSEMNVSTLELGDSALYLCASRVFHNEQFFGPGTRLTVL.

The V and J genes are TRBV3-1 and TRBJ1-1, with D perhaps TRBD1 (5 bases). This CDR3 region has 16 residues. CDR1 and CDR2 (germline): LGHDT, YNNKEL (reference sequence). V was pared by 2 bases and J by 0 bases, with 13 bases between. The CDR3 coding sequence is TGTGCCAGCAGCCAAAGGAGGGACCGAATGAACACTGAAGCTTTCTTT. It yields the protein CASSQRRDRMNTEAFF.

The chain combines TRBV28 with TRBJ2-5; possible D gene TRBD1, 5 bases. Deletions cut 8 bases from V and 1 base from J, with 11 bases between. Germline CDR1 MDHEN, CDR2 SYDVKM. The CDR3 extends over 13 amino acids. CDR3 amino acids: CASVLGPQETQYF. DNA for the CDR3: TGTGCCAGCGTCTTGGGGCCCCAAGAGACCCAGTACTTC.

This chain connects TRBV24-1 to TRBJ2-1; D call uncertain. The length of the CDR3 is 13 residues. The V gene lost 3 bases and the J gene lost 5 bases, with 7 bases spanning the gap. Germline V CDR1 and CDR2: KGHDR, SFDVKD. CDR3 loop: CATSDTVHNEQFF. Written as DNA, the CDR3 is TGTGCCACCAGTGATACGGTCCACAATGAGCAGTTCTTC.

CDR3 sequence (DNA): TGTGCCAGCAGCGTACTAGCGGGACCTTTTGATCAGTTCTTC. This translates into CASSVLAGPFDQFF. V is TRBV9 and J is TRBJ2-1, with 9 bases lining up with TRBD2. The CDR3 is made up of 14 amino acids. With 1 base clipped from V and 13 bases from J, the junction kept 9 bases outside the gene matches. Germline-derived CDR1 and CDR2 are SGDLS and YYNGEE.